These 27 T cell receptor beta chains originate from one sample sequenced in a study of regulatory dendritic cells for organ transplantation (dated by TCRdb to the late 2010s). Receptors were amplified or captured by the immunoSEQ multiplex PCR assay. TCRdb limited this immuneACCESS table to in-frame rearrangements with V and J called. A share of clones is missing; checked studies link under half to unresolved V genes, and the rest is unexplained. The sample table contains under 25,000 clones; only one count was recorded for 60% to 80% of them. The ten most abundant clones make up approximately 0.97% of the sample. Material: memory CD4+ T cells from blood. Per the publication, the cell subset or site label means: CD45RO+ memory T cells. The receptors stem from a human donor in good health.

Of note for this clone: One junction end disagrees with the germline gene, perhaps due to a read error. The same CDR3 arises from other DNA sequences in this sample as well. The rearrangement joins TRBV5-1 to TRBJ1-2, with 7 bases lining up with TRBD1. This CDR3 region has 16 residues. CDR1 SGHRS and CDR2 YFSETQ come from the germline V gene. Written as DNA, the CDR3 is TGCGCTAGCAGCTTGGTTCCGGGACAGCGCCTCTATGGCTACACCTTC. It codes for CASSLVPGQRLYGYTF.

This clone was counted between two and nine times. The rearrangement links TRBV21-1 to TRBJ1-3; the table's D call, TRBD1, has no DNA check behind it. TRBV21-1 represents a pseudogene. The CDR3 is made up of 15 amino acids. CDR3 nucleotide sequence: TGTGCCAGCAGCCAGACAGGCAGCTCTGGAAACACCATATATTTT. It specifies CASSQTGSSGNTIYF.

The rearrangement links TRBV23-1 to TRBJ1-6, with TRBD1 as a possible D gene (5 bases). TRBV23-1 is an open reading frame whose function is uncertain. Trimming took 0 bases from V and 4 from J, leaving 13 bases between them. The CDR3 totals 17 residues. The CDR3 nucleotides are TGCGCCAGCAGTCAATCGTGGAGGGGACGATATAATTCACCCCTCCACTTT. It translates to CASSQSWRGRYNSPLHF.

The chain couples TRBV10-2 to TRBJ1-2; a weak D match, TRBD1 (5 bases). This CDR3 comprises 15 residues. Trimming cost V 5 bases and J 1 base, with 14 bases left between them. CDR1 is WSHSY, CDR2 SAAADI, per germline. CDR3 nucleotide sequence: TGCGCCAGCAGTAGACAGTCAGTTAATAACTATGGCTACACCTTC. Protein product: CASSRQSVNNYGYTF.

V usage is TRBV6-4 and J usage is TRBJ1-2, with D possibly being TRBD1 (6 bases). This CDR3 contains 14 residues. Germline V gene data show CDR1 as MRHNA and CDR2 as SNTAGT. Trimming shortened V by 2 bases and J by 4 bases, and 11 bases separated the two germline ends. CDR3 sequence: CASSDGQGRYGYTF. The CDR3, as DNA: TGTGCCAGCAGTGACGGTCAGGGGCGCTATGGCTACACCTTC.

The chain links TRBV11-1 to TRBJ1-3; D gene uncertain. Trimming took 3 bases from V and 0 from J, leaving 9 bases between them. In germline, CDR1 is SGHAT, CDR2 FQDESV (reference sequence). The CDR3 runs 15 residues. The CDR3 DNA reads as TGTGCCAGCAGCTTGGGCGATCTCTCTGGAAACACCATATATTTT. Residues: CASSLGDLSGNTIYF.

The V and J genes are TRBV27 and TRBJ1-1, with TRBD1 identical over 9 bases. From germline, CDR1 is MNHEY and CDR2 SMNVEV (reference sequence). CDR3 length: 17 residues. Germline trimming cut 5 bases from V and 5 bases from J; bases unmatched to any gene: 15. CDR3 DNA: TGTGCCAGCAGTCCTCAGACAGGGACAGGGCCCAGGACTGAAGCTTTCTTT. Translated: CASSPQTGTGPRTEAFF.

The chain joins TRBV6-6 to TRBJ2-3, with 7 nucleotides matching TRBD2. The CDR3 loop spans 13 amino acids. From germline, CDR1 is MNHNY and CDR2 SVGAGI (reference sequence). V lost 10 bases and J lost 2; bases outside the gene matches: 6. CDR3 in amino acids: CAIGDYTTDTQYF. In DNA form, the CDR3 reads TGTGCCATCGGGGACTACACCACAGATACGCAGTATTTT.

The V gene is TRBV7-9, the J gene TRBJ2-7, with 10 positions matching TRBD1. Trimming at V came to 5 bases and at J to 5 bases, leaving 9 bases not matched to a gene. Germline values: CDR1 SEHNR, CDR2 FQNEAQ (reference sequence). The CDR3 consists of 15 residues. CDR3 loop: CASSPGQGDTDEQYF. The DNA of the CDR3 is TGTGCCAGCAGCCCAGGACAGGGGGACACCGACGAGCAGTACTTC.

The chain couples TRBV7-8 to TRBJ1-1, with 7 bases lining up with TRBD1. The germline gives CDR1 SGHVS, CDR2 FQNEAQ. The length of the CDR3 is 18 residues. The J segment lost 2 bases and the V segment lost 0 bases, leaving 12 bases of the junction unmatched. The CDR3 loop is CASSLARWRGGRNTEAFF. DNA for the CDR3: TGTGCCAGCAGCTTAGCGCGATGGCGAGGGGGCAGAAACACTGAAGCTTTCTTT. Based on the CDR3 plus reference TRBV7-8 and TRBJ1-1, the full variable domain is GAGVSQSPRYKVAKRGQDVALRCDPISGHVSLFWYQQALGQGPEFLTYFQNEAQLDKSGLPSDRFFAERPEGSVSTLKIQRTQQEDSAVYLCASSLARWRGGRNTEAFFGQGTRLTVV.

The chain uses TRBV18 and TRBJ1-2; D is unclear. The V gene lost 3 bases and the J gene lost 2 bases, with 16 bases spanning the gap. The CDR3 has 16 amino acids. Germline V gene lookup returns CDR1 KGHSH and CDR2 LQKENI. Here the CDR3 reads CASSPPPQVGNYGYTF. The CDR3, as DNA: TGTGCCAGCTCACCTCCCCCGCAGGTTGGAAACTATGGCTACACCTTC.

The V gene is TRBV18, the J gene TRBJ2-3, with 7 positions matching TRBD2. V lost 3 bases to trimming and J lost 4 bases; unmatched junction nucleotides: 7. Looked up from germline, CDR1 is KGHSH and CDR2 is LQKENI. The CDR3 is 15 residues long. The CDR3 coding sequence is TGTGCCAGCTCACCGACCAGCGGGGTTTCAGATACGCAGTATTTT. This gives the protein CASSPTSGVSDTQYF.

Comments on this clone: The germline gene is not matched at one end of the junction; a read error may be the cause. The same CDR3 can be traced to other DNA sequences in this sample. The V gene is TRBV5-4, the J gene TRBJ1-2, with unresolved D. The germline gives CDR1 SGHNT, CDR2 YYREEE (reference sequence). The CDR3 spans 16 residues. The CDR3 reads CASSRTNSATNYGYTF. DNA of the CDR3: TGCGCCAGCAGCCGAACCAACAGTGCCACCAACTATGGCTACACCTTC.

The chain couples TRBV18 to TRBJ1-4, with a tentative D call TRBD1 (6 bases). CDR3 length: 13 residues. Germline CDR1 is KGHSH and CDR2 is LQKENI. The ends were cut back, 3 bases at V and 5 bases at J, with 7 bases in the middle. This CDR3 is CASSPGQNEKLFF. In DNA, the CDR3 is TGTGCCAGCTCACCGGGACAAAATGAAAAACTGTTTTTT.

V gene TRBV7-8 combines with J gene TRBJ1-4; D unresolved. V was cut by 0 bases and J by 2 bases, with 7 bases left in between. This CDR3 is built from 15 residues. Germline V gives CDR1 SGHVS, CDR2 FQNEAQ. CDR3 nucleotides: TGTGCCAGCAGCTTAGCCCCGGGGACTAATGAAAAACTGTTTTTT. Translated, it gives CASSLAPGTNEKLFF.

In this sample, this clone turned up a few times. The CDR3 coding sequence is TGCGCCAGCAGCTTGGCGGCGGACAGGGGCGGTCCTTTTGACGAGCAGTACTTC. This sequence encodes CASSLAADRGGPFDEQYF. The V gene is TRBV5-1, the J gene TRBJ2-7; 9 nucleotides agree with TRBD1. CDR3 length: 18 residues. Germline loops: CDR1 SGHRS, CDR2 YFSETQ. Unmatched junction bases numbered 15, after V lost 0 bases and J lost 5 bases.

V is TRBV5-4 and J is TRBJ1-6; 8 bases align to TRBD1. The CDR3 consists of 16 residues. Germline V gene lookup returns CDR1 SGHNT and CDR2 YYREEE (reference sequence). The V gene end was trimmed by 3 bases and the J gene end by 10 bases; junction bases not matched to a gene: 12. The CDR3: CASSSQRTGKASPLHF. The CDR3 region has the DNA TGTGCCAGCAGCTCACAGAGGACAGGGAAGGCCTCACCCCTCCACTTT.

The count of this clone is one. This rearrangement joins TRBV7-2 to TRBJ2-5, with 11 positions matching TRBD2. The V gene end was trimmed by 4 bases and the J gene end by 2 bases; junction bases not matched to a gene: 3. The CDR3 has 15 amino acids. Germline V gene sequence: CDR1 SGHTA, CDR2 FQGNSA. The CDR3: CASSSTSGVQETQYF. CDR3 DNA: TGTGCCAGCAGCTCGACTAGCGGGGTACAAGAGACCCAGTACTTC.

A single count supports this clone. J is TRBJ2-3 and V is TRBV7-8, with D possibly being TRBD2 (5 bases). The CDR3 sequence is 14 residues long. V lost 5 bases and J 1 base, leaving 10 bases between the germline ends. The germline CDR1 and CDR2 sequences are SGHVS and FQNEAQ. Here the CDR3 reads CASSPGSGTDTQYF. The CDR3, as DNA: TGTGCCAGCAGCCCGGGGTCCGGCACAGATACGCAGTATTTT. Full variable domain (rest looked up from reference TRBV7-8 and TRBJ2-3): GAGVSQSPRYKVAKRGQDVALRCDPISGHVSLFWYQQALGQGPEFLTYFQNEAQLDKSGLPSDRFFAERPEGSVSTLKIQRTQQEDSAVYLCASSPGSGTDTQYFGPGTRLTVL.

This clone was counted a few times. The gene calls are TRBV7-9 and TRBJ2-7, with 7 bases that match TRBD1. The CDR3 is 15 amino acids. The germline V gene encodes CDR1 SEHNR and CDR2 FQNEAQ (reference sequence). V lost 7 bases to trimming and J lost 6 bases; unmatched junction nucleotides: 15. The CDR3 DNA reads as TGTGCCAGCACCCCAATAAGCCTGCGACAGGGCGAGCAGTACTTC. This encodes CASTPISLRQGEQYF.

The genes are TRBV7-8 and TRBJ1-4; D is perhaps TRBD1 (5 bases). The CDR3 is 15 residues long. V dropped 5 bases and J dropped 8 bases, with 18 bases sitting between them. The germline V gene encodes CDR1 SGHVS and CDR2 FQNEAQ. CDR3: CASSLRTPSGEKLFF. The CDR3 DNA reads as TGTGCCAGCAGCCTTCGGACGCCCTCAGGGGAAAAACTGTTTTTT.

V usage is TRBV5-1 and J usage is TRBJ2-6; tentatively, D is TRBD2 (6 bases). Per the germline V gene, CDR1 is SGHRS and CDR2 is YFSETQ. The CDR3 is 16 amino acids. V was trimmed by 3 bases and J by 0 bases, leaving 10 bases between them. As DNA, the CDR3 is TGCGCCAGCAGCTCGGGGACTGTCTCTGGGGCCAACGTCCTGACTTTC. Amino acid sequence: CASSSGTVSGANVLTF. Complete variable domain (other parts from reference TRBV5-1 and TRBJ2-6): KAGVTQTPRYLIKTRGQQVTLSCSPISGHRSVSWYQQTPGQGLQFLFEYFSETQRNKGNFPGRFSGRQFSNSRSEMNVSTLELGDSALYLCASSSGTVSGANVLTFGAGSRLTVL.

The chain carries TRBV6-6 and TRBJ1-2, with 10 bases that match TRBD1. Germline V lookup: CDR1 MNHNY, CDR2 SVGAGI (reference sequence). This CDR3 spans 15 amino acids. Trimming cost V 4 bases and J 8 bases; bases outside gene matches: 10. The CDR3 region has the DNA TGTGCCAGCAGTTCACCGGACAGGGGGAGGCGGGGCTACACCTTC. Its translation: CASSSPDRGRRGYTF.

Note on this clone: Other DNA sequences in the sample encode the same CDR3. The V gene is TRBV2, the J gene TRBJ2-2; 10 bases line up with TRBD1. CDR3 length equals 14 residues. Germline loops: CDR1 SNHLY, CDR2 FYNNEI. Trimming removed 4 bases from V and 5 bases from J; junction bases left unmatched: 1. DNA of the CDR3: TGTGCCAGCAGTGGGACAGGGGGGACCGGGGAGCTGTTTTTT. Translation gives CASSGTGGTGELFF.

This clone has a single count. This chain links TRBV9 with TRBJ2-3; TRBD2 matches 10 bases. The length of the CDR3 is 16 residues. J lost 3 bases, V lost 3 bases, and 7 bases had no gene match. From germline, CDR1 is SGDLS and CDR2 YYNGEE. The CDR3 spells CASSALAGRPTDTQYF. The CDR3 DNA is TGTGCCAGCAGCGCACTAGCGGGGCGGCCGACAGATACGCAGTATTTT.

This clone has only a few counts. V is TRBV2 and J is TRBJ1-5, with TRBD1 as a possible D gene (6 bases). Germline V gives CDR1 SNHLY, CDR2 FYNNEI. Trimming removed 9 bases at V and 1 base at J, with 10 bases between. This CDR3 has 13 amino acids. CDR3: CASQGMSNQPQHF. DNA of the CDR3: TGTGCCAGTCAGGGGATGAGCAATCAGCCCCAGCATTTT. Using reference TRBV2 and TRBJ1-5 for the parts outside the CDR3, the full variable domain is EPEVTQTPSHQVTQMGQEVILRCVPISNHLYFYWYRQILGQKVEFLVSFYNNEISEKSEIFDDQFSVERPDGSNFTLKIRSTKLEDSAMYFCASQGMSNQPQHFGDGTRLSIL.

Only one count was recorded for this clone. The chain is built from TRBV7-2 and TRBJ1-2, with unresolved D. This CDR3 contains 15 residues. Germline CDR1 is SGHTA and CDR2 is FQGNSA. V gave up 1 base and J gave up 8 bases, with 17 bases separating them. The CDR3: CASSLEGSTLRGYTF. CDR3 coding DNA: TGTGCCAGCAGCTTAGAAGGGAGCACCCTGAGGGGCTACACCTTC.